These 18 T cell receptor beta chains originate from one sample sequenced in a study of blood T cell repertoires in COVID-19. Assay: immunoSEQ multiplex PCR; the TCRdb copy retains only in-frame clones and omits some. The table lists about 150,000 clones, 85% to 90% of them singletons. The specimen was peripheral blood. The receptors stem from a woman aged 55-70 years with active COVID-19.

The chain links TRBV9 to TRBJ2-1, with 12 bases that match TRBD2. J gave up 7 bases and V 1 base, and 12 bases lay outside the gene matches. Germline V gives CDR1 SGDLS, CDR2 YYNGEE. This CDR3 spans 18 amino acids. CDR3 sequence: CASSVLGGLAGGNNEQFF. CDR3 DNA: TGTGCCAGCAGCGTACTAGGGGGCCTAGCGGGAGGGAATAATGAGCAGTTCTTC.

This rearrangement joins TRBV18 to TRBJ2-3; D is undetermined. Trimming took off 3 bases at V and 1 base at J, with 5 bases between the two ends. The CDR3 extends over 13 amino acids. Germline V gene data show CDR1 as KGHSH and CDR2 as LQKENI. DNA for the CDR3: TGTGCCAGCTCACCCTCCGGCACAGATACGCAGTATTTT. Its translation: CASSPSGTDTQYF.

The chain carries TRBV7-2 and TRBJ2-1; no definite D call. Germline CDR1 SGHTA, CDR2 FQGNSA. The CDR3 runs to 12 residues. V was trimmed by 2 bases and J by 8 bases, leaving 7 bases between them. Here the CDR3 reads CASSLTSYEQFF. In DNA, the CDR3 is TGTGCCAGCAGCTTAACTTCGTATGAGCAGTTCTTC.

V and J are TRBV28 and TRBJ2-7; D perhaps matches TRBD1 (5 bases). Germline CDR1 reads MDHEN; CDR2 reads SYDVKM. Trimming removed 7 bases from V and 0 bases from J, with 25 bases in between. This CDR3 contains 18 residues. For the CDR3, the DNA is TGTGCCAGCACCACCTATTCTCCGACAGTGCCAATCTCCTACGAGCAGTACTTC. Protein product: CASTTYSPTVPISYEQYF. The full variable domain, its missing parts supplied by reference TRBV28 and TRBJ2-7, is DVKVTQSSRYLVKRTGEKVFLECVQDMDHENMFWYRQDPGLGLRLIYFSYDVKMKEKGDIPEGYSVSREKKERFSLILESASTNQTSMYLCASTTYSPTVPISYEQYFGPGTRLTVT.

The V gene is TRBV12-3 or TRBV12-4, the J gene TRBJ1-1; 8 bases match TRBD1. The CDR3 extends over 13 amino acids. V gave up 3 bases and J gave up 4 bases; unmatched junction bases: 1. The CDR3 coding sequence is TGTGCCAGCAGTTTCGACAGGGGCACTGAAGCTTTCTTT. It specifies CASSFDRGTEAFF.

The rearrangement joins TRBV29-1 to TRBJ1-1; tentative D call: TRBD1 (6 bases). The germline CDR1 and CDR2 sequences are SQVTM and ANQGSEA. The ends were cut back, 1 base at V and 6 bases at J, with 12 bases in the middle. The CDR3 totals 13 residues. CDR3 coding DNA: TGCAGCGTTGAAGTAGGTGAGGGGGCTGAAGCTTTCTTT. It yields the protein CSVEVGEGAEAFF.

V is TRBV24-1 and J is TRBJ2-7, with D perhaps matching TRBD1 (5 bases). This CDR3 has 13 amino acids. Germline loops: CDR1 KGHDR, CDR2 SFDVKD. V lost 6 bases, J lost 6 bases, and 14 bases lay in between. CDR3 nucleotides: TGTGCCACCAGTATTACAGGTTCTACCGAGCAGTACTTC. This gives the protein CATSITGSTEQYF.

This clone was seen only once. The chain couples TRBV28 to TRBJ2-3, with no clear D. V was shortened by 7 bases and J by 1 base, with 18 bases between the two germline ends. This CDR3 is built from 16 residues. Germline values: CDR1 MDHEN, CDR2 SYDVKM. The CDR3 loop is CASTKAPKRGTDTQYF. CDR3 nucleotide sequence: TGTGCCAGCACCAAAGCCCCAAAACGGGGCACAGATACGCAGTATTTT.

The chain combines TRBV3-1 (or the pseudogene TRBV3-2) with TRBJ2-1, with a tentative D call TRBD2 (6 bases). The CDR3 length is 15 residues. Germline-derived CDR1 and CDR2 are LGHDT and YNNKEL (reference sequence). V dropped 6 bases and J dropped 0 bases, with 12 bases sitting between them. The CDR3 sequence is CASRQTRSSYNEQFF. The CDR3 region has the DNA TGTGCCAGCAGGCAGACTAGGAGCTCCTACAATGAGCAGTTCTTC.

This chain links TRBV7-8 with TRBJ2-1; 16 positions agree with TRBD2. The CDR3 has 17 amino acids. Trimming cost V 6 bases and J 7 bases; bases outside gene matches: 9. The germline gives CDR1 SGHVS, CDR2 FQNEAQ. CDR3 loop: CASRPGTSGRAGNEQFF. In DNA form, the CDR3 reads TGTGCCAGCAGGCCGGGGACTAGCGGGAGGGCCGGGAATGAGCAGTTCTTC.

This CDR3 is CSARGLAGEPNEQFF. CDR3 sequence (DNA): TGCAGCGCCCGAGGTCTAGCGGGAGAACCCAATGAGCAGTTCTTC. The rearrangement links TRBV29-1 to TRBJ2-1, with 10 bases that match TRBD2. In germline, CDR1 is SQVTM, CDR2 ANQGSEA. Trimming cost V 7 bases and J 6 bases; bases outside gene matches: 12. The CDR3 contains 15 residues.

The rearrangement uses TRBV7-6 and TRBJ2-1; 11 bases fit TRBD2. J was trimmed by 7 bases and V by 2 bases; bases with no gene match: 4. The CDR3 is 15 residues long. Germline CDR1 and CDR2: SGHVS and FNYEAQ. The DNA for the CDR3 is TGTGCCAGCAGCTTAATGGCTAGCGGGAGGAATGAGCAGTTCTTC. Translation: CASSLMASGRNEQFF.

This clone occurred once. The gene calls are TRBV3-1 (or the pseudogene TRBV3-2) and TRBJ2-7; D is possibly TRBD2 (5 bases). Germline lookup yields CDR1 LGHDT and CDR2 YNNKEL (reference sequence). This CDR3 contains 14 residues. Trimming took off 3 bases at V and 3 bases at J, with 12 bases between the two ends. The CDR3 is CASSHPGERYEQYF. The CDR3 DNA reads as TGTGCCAGCAGCCACCCCGGGGAGCGCTACGAGCAGTACTTC.

The chain uses TRBV28 and TRBJ2-5, with 8 bases identical to TRBD2. V lost 2 bases to trimming and J lost 5 bases; unmatched junction nucleotides: 13. The germline V gene has CDR1 MDHEN and CDR2 SYDVKM. This CDR3 comprises 17 residues. The CDR3 region is CASSLLPGLALGETQYF. In nucleotides, the CDR3 is TGTGCCAGCAGTTTACTACCTGGACTAGCCTTGGGTGAGACCCAGTACTTC.

V gene TRBV6-5 combines with J gene TRBJ1-5, with D possibly TRBD1 on 5 matching bases. The CDR3 is 14 amino acids. Germline V gene sequence: CDR1 MNHEY, CDR2 SVGAGI. Deletions cut 8 bases from V and 2 bases from J, with 13 bases between. For the CDR3, the DNA is TGTGCCAGCTGGGGGGGTGGGGGCAATCAGCCCCAGCATTTT. Its translation is CASWGGGGNQPQHF.

The chain is built from TRBV20-1 and TRBJ2-5; D uncertain. The CDR3 is 11 residues long. Germline loops: CDR1 DFQATT, CDR2 SNEGSKA (reference sequence). V lost 6 bases and J lost 5, with 10 bases in between. DNA of the CDR3: TGCAGTGCCACCCGGTGGGAGACCCAGTACTTC. Residues: CSATRWETQYF.

V gene TRBV3-1 (or the pseudogene TRBV3-2) combines with J gene TRBJ1-6; perhaps TRBD1 as D (5 bases). V was clipped by 1 base and J by 9 bases, with 13 bases between them. The CDR3 spans 15 residues. The germline gives CDR1 LGHDT, CDR2 YNNKEL (reference sequence). Written as DNA, the CDR3 is TGTGCCAGCAGCCAAGGGAAAGGGGTTTTTTCACCCCTCCACTTT. The encoded protein is CASSQGKGVFSPLHF.

The DNA of the CDR3 is TGTGCCAGCAAGGGGACTAGCGGAGATTACGAGCAGTACTTC. The encoded protein is CASKGTSGDYEQYF. V and J are TRBV2 and TRBJ2-7, with 11 positions matching TRBD2. Trimming took 7 bases from V and 4 from J; bases not matched to a gene: 6. The CDR3 consists of 14 residues. Germline CDR1 is SNHLY and CDR2 is FYNNEI. The whole variable domain, remainder taken from reference TRBV2 and TRBJ2-7, is EPEVTQTPSHQVTQMGQEVILRCVPISNHLYFYWYRQILGQKVEFLVSFYNNEISEKSEIFDDQFSVERPDGSNFTLKIRSTKLEDSAMYFCASKGTSGDYEQYFGPGTRLTVT.